The clone carrying this T cell receptor (beta chain) was seen repeatedly, ten times or more. Antigen unknown. Unique molecular identifiers were used in preparing the TCRbeta library. One entry per CDR3 protein results from TCRdb running MiXCR on the PCR reads. The table lists around 440,000 distinct CDR3 sequences, about 11% of them singletons, with 2% in the top ten. The data were taken from a study of T-cell reconstitution after alpha-beta-depleted transplantation in children. Study outcomes and limitations: Reportedly, roughly two months post-transplant, alpha-beta T cells arose from several hundred expanded graft clones.

The length of the CDR3 is 16 residues. Germline values: CDR1 MNHEY, CDR2 SVGEGT. V lost 8 bases and J 6 bases, leaving 26 bases between the germline ends. This sequence joins TRBV6-2 or TRBV6-3 and TRBJ2-7; D possibly uses TRBD1 or TRBD2 (6 bases each). This sequence was found in a child aged 2-9 years with inherited bone marrow failure, due to receive a stem cell transplant. The sequenced sample was PBMCs, obtained before TCRalphabeta/CD19-depleted stem cell transplant. In nucleotides, the CDR3 is TGTGCCAGCGGAGGGGGAACCCGGACACCGCCTCTCGAGCAGTACTTC. Its translation: CASGGGTRTPPLEQYF.